This T cell receptor (beta chain) originates from a study of T cells in localized non-small cell lung cancer. Data came from immunoSEQ multiplex PCR; TCRdb stores just in-frame clones and leaves some out. The sample yields 3,000 to 4,500 clones, about 31% seen once. General observations from the study: Appearances in adjacent lung were noted for a median approximately 50 of the top 100 tumor clones. It remains possible that heterogeneity exists, since only one tumor region was sequenced. Maximal T cell clonality occurred in uninvolved adjacent lung, with tumor ranking below it.

This clone has more than one count but fewer than ten. The antigen is not known. In the same sample, other DNA sequences code for this CDR3. The receptor was derived from a man aged 35 to 70 with stage I lung adenocarcinoma. Sequences were derived from lung tumor tissue, sampled before any cancer treatment.

CDR3 residues: CASSAGTVNQPQHF. The DNA of the CDR3 is TGTGCCAGCAGCGCCGGGACAGTCAATCAGCCCCAGCATTTT. The chain recombines TRBV9 with TRBJ1-5; 7 bases fit TRBD1. J lost 3 bases, V lost 3 bases, and 3 bases had no gene match. Germline-derived CDR1 and CDR2 are SGDLS and YYNGEE. CDR3 size: 14 residues.